A selection of T cell receptor beta chains follows, all from one sample in a study of cytomegalovirus exposure and HLA in healthy donors. Some clones are missing from TCRdb's copy, which holds only in-frame ones; the method was immunoSEQ multiplex PCR. The sample carries approximately 160,000 clones, 78% recorded once. The specimen sequenced was PBMCs. The receptor set was obtained from a woman between 45 and 65 years old in good health and CMV-seropositive. CDR3s include the opening cysteine and the closing phenylalanine or tryptophan. A D gene is named only where the DNA matches it firmly. Clone size, where shown, is once, few, many, or a class for clones that have expanded.

v_gene	d_gene	j_gene	abundance	len	CDR3aa	CDR3nt
TRBV9	TRBD1	TRBJ1-2	NA	17	CASSVGGPGGTGYGYTF	TGTGCCAGCAGCGTAGGAGGCCCAGGGGGCACGGGCTATGGCTACACCTTC
TRBV7-9	NA	TRBJ1-4	NA	12	CASSLGGGEEVF	TGTGCCAGCAGCTTAGGAGGGGGAGAAGAGGTTTTT
TRBV7-3	TRBD2	TRBJ2-7	NA	14	CASSQSGSGSEQYF	TGTGCCAGCAGCCAAAGCGGGAGTGGATCCGAGCAGTACTTC
TRBV7-2	NA	TRBJ1-2	NA	13	CASRVPGSYGYTF	TGTGCCAGCAGAGTCCCAGGTTCCTATGGCTACACCTTC
TRBV6-4	TRBD1	TRBJ1-5	NA	14	CASSKEGATQPQHF	TGTGCCAGCAGTAAGGAGGGGGCTACACAGCCCCAGCATTTT
TRBV6-1	TRBD2	TRBJ2-3	NA	13	CASSVPGGDTQYF	TGTGCCAGCAGTGTACCCGGGGGGGATACGCAGTATTTT
TRBV5-1	TRBD1	TRBJ2-6	NA	19	CASSLRSGTGHSGANVLTF	TGCGCCAGCAGCTTGCGGTCGGGGACAGGCCACTCTGGGGCCAACGTCCTGACTTTC
TRBV7-9	NA	TRBJ1-2	NA	15	CASSRSFDSFYGYTF	TGTGCCAGCAGCCGCTCCTTTGACAGCTTCTATGGCTACACCTTC
TRBV5-1	TRBD2	TRBJ2-1	NA	15	CASSPGTSGSNEQFF	TGCGCCAGCAGCCCCGGGACTAGCGGGTCCAATGAGCAGTTCTTC
TRBV18	NA	TRBJ1-6	few	15	CASSPRQPNNSPLHF	TGTGCCAGCTCACCTCGACAGCCCAATAATTCACCCCTCCACTTT
TRBV19	NA	TRBJ2-2	NA	14	CASGGRGLTGELFF	TGTGCCAGTGGAGGGCGGGGGCTCACCGGGGAGCTGTTTTTT
TRBV5-1	NA	TRBJ2-2	NA	13	CASSLETTGELFF	TGCGCCAGCAGCTTGGAAACAACCGGGGAGCTGTTTTTT
TRBV27	TRBD1	TRBJ2-5	NA	14	CASSLWDRAQTQYF	TGTGCCAGCAGTTTATGGGACAGGGCGCAGACCCAGTACTTC
TRBV18	TRBD1	TRBJ1-5	few	14	CASSPGTGNQPQHF	TGTGCCAGCTCACCCGGGACAGGAAATCAGCCCCAGCATTTT
TRBV28	TRBD2	TRBJ2-5	NA	16	CASIGSSGRGEETQYF	TGTGCCAGCATAGGGAGTAGCGGGAGAGGGGAGGAGACCCAGTACTTC
TRBV6-1	NA	TRBJ1-4	NA	15	CASSERDTGHEKLFF	TGTGCCAGCAGTGAGAGGGACACCGGCCATGAAAAACTGTTTTTT
TRBV9	TRBD1	TRBJ1-1	NA	14	CASSPRTGRTEAFF	TGTGCCAGCAGCCCCCGGACAGGGCGCACTGAAGCTTTCTTT
TRBV4-1	NA	TRBJ1-2	NA	16	CASSQDRPVPGYGYTF	TGCGCCAGCAGCCAAGACCGTCCGGTCCCGGGATATGGCTACACCTTC
TRBV30	NA	TRBJ1-1	NA	12	CACSLRGIEAFF	TGTGCCTGTTCCCTTCGGGGTATAGAAGCTTTCTTT
TRBV6-4	NA	TRBJ1-5	NA	13	CASSTGPGQPQHF	TGTGCCAGCAGTACAGGGCCAGGTCAGCCCCAGCATTTT